This paragraph covers one TCR beta chain sequence. The data derive from a study of blood T cell repertoires in COVID-19. V lost 7 bases to trimming and J lost 6 bases; unmatched junction nucleotides: 11. CDR1 is MNHEY and CDR2 is SMNVEV in the germline V gene (reference sequence). This CDR3 spans 14 amino acids. Method: immunoSEQ multiplex PCR; TCRdb's copy keeps in-frame clones and lacks some. The sample includes about 120,000 clones, around 89% of them seen just once. The clonotype was recovered from a man aged 55-75 years with COVID-19, enrolled during active disease. Sequencing was performed on peripheral blood. The chain joins TRBV27 to TRBJ2-7, with 8 bases matching TRBD2. The CDR3 sequence: CASTRRSGGLEQYF. CDR3 nucleotides: TGTGCCAGCACTCGGCGTTCGGGGGGGCTCGAGCAGTACTTC.